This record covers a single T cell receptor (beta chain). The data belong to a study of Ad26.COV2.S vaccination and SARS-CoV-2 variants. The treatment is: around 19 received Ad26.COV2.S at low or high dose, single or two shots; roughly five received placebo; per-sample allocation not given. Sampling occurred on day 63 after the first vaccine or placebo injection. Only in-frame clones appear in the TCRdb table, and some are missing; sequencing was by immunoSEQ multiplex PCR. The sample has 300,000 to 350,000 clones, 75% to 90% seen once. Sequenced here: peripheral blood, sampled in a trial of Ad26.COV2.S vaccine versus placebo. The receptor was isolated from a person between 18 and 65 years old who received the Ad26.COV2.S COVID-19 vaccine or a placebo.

DNA for the CDR3: TGTGCCAGCAGCCTCGGGGACTTTCGGAACACTGAAGCTTTCTTT. Its protein product is CASSLGDFRNTEAFF. The J gene is TRBJ1-1, the V gene TRBV14; D is possibly TRBD1 (5 bases). The CDR3 totals 15 residues. V dropped 4 bases and J dropped 1 base, with 13 bases sitting between them. Germline V gene lookup returns CDR1 SGHDN and CDR2 FVKESK.